In this sample, the clone carrying this T cell receptor beta chain turned up many times. This entry is derived from a study of T cells in Graves' hyperthyroidism and ophthalmopathy. Using RNA transcripts as the source, TCR beta CDR3 regions were amplified. The HTBI primer set served for first-round RT-PCR of the TCR CDR3. TCRdb itself ran the multiplex PCR reads through MiXCR, one entry per CDR3 protein. The sample carries 350,000 to 450,000 distinct CDR3 sequences, about 14% recorded once. V lost 3 bases to trimming and J lost 6 bases; unmatched junction nucleotides: 13. The CDR3 is made up of 17 amino acids.

V gene TRBV12-3 or TRBV12-4 combines with J gene TRBJ2-1, with 8 bases identical to TRBD2. This TCR came from a man aged 45-60 years with Graves' ophthalmopathy. The sample comprised blood. The CDR3 spells CASSFDGSGRAINEQFF. For the CDR3, the DNA is TGTGCCAGCAGTTTCGATGGGAGCGGGAGAGCGATCAATGAGCAGTTCTTC.